Listed below are T cell receptor beta chains from one sample, sequenced in a study of blood T cell repertoires in COVID-19. The protocol was immunoSEQ multiplex PCR, while the TCRdb copy is restricted to in-frame clones and leaves out a portion. Altogether fewer than 350,000 clones are present, roughly 89% being singletons, with the ten largest covering approximately 1.5%. Material for sequencing was PBMCs or T cells enriched from blood (not recorded which). These TCRs come from a woman aged 40 to 55 who had recovered from COVID-19. CDR3s include the opening cysteine and the closing phenylalanine or tryptophan.

TRBV18 | CASSQGQGGTEAFF
TRBV18 | CASSKGQGDQPQHF
TRBV7-3 | CASSVQGGYGYTF
TRBV5-4 | CASNLQGGEQYF
TRBV5-5 | CASSWGGANEKLFF
TRBV11-2 | CASLNIAKNIQYF
TRBV6-1 | CASSEQARGNTIYF
TRBV28 | CASSSAPDSIGTF
TRBV5-1 | CASSLNGQSVEKLFF
TRBV5-1 | CASSLPGTSGGHTDTQYF
TRBV7-9 | CASSPPSRGSTEAFF
TRBV2 | CASHTPSTDTQYF
TRBV24-1 | CAASIRTGATMPNIQYF
TRBV6-4 | CASDVGALVSENTEAFF
TRBV12-5 | CASGSPGELFF
TRBV4-1 | CASSQERDFSGANVLTF